This section outlines one TCR beta chain sequence together with its context. This sample was taken from a study of technical replicates of blood from several donors. Germline V gives CDR1 LGHNA, CDR2 YNFKEQ. The CDR3 sequence is 16 residues long. Trimming cost V 0 bases and J 0 bases, with 10 bases left between them. Sequencing used immunoSEQ multiplex PCR; TCRdb keeps in-frame clones, though not all of them. This repertoire shows 80,000 or so clones, more than 80% found once; its top ten account for 3% to 4.5%. This sequence joins TRBV4-2 and TRBJ2-3, with a possible D match to TRBD1 (6 bases). The sequencing input was PBMCs. This clonotype was obtained from a human donor in good health. Some clones in this sample may be carry-over from other donors' samples. As DNA, the CDR3 is TGTGCCAGCAGCCAAGATCCGCAGGGGAGCACAGATACGCAGTATTTT. Its translation: CASSQDPQGSTDTQYF.